This T cell receptor beta chain stems from a study of radiation and T cells in renal cell carcinoma. Germline-derived CDR1 and CDR2 are MDHEN and SYDVKM. The CDR3 consists of 13 residues. Trimming took 1 base from V and 3 from J, leaving 7 bases between them. This sample's time point: blood 2 weeks post-SBRT. The treatment was: 15 Gy SBRT to primary tumor, nephrectomy 4 weeks later. Profiling relied on immunoSEQ multiplex PCR, and the TCRdb table lists in-frame clones only, not all of them. The table includes roughly 120,000 clones, approximately 75% detected once. The sequences come from blood, collected from a patient whose treatment included radiotherapy and nephrectomy. This chain links TRBV28 with TRBJ2-7, with D perhaps matching TRBD1 (6 bases). The receptor's source is a woman aged 55-70 years with renal cell carcinoma. CDR3 loop: CASSLYRVYEQYF. The CDR3 bases are TGTGCCAGCAGTTTATACAGGGTCTACGAGCAGTACTTC.